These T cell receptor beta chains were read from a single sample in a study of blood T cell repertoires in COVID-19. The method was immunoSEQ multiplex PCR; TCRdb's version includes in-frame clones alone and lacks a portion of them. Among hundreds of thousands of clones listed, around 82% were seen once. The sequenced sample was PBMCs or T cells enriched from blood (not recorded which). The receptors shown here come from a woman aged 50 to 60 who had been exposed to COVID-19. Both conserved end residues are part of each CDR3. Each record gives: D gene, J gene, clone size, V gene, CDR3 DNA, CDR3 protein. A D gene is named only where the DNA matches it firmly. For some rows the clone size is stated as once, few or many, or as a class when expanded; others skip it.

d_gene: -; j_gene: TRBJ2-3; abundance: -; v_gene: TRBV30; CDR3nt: TGTGCCCTTCGAGGTGGAGGCGATACGCAGTATTTT; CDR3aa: CALRGGGDTQYF
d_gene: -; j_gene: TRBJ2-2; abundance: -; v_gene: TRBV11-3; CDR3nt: TGTGCCAGCAGCTTTAAGCGCACCGGGGAGCTGTTTTTT; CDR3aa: CASSFKRTGELFF
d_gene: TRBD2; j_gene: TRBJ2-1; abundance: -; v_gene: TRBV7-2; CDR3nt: TGTGCCAGCAGCTTAGACTGGGTTAGCGGGGGGGCAGGGGAGCAGTTCTTC; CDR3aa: CASSLDWVSGGAGEQFF
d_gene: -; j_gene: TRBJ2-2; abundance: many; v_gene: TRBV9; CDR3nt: TGTGCCAGCAGCGTTCTCAGGGGGGAGACCGGGGAGCTGTTTTTT; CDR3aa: CASSVLRGETGELFF
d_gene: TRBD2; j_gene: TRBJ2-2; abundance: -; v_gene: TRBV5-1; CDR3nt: TGCGCCAGCACCTCCACCTGGGACTATGGACCCGGGGAGCTGTTTTTT; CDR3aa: CASTSTWDYGPGELFF
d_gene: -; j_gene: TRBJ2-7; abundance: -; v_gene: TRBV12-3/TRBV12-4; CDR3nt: TGTGCCACCCGGGGCGGGGCTCCCTACGAGCAGTACTTC; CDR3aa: CATRGGAPYEQYF
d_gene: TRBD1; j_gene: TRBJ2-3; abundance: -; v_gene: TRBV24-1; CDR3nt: TGTGCCACCAGTGATCCCACCGGGACAGGGTCGGATACGCAGTATTTT; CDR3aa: CATSDPTGTGSDTQYF
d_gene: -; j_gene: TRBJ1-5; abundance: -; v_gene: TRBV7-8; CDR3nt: TGTGCCAGCAGCCTTCTCTTCTATAGCAATCAGCCCCAGCATTTT; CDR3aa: CASSLLFYSNQPQHF
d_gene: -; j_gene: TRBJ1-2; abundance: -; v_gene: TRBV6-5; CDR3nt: TGTGCCAGCAGCCAGTCGGGCTATGGCTACACCTTC; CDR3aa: CASSQSGYGYTF
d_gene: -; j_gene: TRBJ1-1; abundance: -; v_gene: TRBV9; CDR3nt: TGTGCCAGCAGCGTGGACGGAAGGGGACTGGCTGAAGCTTTCTTT; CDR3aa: CASSVDGRGLAEAFF
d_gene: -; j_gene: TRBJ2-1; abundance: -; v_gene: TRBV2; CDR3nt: TGTGCCAGCAGTGTGCAGGGAAGTACCTACAATGAGCAGTTCTTC; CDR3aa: CASSVQGSTYNEQFF
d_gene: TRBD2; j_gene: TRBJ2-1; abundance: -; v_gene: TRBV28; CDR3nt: TGTGCCAGCATAGCGGGGGGGCCGTACTCCTACAATGAGCAGTTCTTC; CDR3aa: CASIAGGPYSYNEQFF
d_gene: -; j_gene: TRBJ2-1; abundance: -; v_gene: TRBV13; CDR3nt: TGTGCCAGCAGCGGCCAAGAACCACAGCAGTTCTTC; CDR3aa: CASSGQEPQQFF
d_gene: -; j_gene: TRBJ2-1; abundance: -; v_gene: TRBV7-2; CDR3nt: TGTGCCAGCAGCTTATCAGGTCTGGTGAACAATGAGCAGTTCTTC; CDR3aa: CASSLSGLVNNEQFF
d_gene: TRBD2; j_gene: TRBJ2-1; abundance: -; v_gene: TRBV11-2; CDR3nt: TGTGCCAGCAGCGGAGGGGTAGCGGGGTTAAATGAGCAGTTCTTC; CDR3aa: CASSGGVAGLNEQFF
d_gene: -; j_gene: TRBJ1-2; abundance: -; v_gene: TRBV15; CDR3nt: TGTGCCACCAGCAGAGATGGCAGGGAAACCTATGGCTACACCTTC; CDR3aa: CATSRDGRETYGYTF
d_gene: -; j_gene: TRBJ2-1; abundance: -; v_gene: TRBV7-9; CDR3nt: TGTGCCAGCATGGGGGGGGCCCACTACAATGAGCAGTTCTTC; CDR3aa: CASMGGAHYNEQFF
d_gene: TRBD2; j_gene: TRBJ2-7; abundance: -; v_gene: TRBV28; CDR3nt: TGTGCCAGCAGCCAAAGCGGGGCCCGATCCTACGAGCAGTACTTC; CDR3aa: CASSQSGARSYEQYF
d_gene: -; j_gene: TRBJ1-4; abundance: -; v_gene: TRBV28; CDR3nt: TGTGCCAGCAGTTTATGGCGGGAAAAACTGTTTTTT; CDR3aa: CASSLWREKLFF
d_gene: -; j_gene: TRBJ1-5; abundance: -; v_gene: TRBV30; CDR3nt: TGTGCCTGGAGTGATGGGGCGGCGGCAGGGAAGCCCCAGCATTTT; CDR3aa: CAWSDGAAAGKPQHF
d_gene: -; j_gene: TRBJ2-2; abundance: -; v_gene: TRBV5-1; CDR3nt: TGCGCCAGCAGCTTGACAGGGACCATAAGTGGCACCGGGGAGCTGTTTTTT; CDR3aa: CASSLTGTISGTGELFF
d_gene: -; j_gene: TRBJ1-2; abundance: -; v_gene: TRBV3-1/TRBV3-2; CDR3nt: TGTGCCAGCAGCCAAGGACAGGTTTATGGCTACACCTTC; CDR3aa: CASSQGQVYGYTF
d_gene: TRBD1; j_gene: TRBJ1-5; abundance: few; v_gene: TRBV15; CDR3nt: TGTGCCACCAGCAGAGATAAGGGGGGTCACAGGGGCTCATATCAGCCCCAGCATTTT; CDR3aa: CATSRDKGGHRGSYQPQHF
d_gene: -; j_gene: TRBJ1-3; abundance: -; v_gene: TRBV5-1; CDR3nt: TGCGCCAGCAGCTTGGATCCAGGGACAGGAAACACCATATATTTT; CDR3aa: CASSLDPGTGNTIYF
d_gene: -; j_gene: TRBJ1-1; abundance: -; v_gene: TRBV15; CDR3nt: TGTGCCACCAGCAGAGGAGTAGGGAGGAACACTGAAGCTTTCTTT; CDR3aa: CATSRGVGRNTEAFF
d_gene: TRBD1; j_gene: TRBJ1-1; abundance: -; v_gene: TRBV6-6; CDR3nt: TGTGCCAGCGCCAGTCCCGGGACAGGGACTGAAGCTTTCTTT; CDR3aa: CASASPGTGTEAFF
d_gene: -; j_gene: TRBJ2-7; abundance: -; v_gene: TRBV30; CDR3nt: TGTGCCTGGAGTGGAGAGTACGAGCAGTACTTC; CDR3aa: CAWSGEYEQYF
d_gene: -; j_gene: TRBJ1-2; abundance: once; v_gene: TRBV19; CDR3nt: TGTGCCACTCGAAGAGGTTATGGCTACACCTTC; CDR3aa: CATRRGYGYTF
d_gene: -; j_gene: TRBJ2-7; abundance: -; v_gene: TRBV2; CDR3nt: TGTGCCAGCCTCTTACTAGGCGAGCAGTACTTC; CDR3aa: CASLLLGEQYF
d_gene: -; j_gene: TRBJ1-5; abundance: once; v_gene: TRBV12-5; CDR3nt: TGTGCTAGTGGTCGTCAGGGCGATCAGCCCCAGCATTTT; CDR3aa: CASGRQGDQPQHF
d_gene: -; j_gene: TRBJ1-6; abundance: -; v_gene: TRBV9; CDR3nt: TGTGCCAGCGGTACGGCAGGGGAGAATTCACCCCTCCACTTT; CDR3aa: CASGTAGENSPLHF
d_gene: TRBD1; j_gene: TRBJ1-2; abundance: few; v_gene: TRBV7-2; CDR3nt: TGTGCCAGCAGCCACTGGGACAGCCCTTCGGGGGGCTACACCTTC; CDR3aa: CASSHWDSPSGGYTF
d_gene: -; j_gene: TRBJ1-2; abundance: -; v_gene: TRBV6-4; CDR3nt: TGTGCCAGCAGTGACTCTTTTATGGGGGGAGCGCTTAACTATGGCTACACCTTC; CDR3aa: CASSDSFMGGALNYGYTF
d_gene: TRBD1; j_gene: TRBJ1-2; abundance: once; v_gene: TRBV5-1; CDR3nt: TGCGCCAGCAGCGTAGGACAGGGAATGTATGGCTACACCTTC; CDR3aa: CASSVGQGMYGYTF
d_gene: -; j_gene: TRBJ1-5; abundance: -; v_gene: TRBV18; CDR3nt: TGTGCCAGCTCACCCGGCAGGGGCAATCAGCCCCAGCATTTT; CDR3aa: CASSPGRGNQPQHF
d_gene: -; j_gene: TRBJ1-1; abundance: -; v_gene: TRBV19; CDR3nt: TGTGCCAGTACCATGGGAGGGGTCACTGAAGCTTTCTTT; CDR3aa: CASTMGGVTEAFF
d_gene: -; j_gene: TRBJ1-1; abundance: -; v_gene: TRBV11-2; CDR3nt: TGTGCCAGCAGCTTACAGGGGACCGCTGAAGCTTTCTTT; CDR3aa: CASSLQGTAEAFF
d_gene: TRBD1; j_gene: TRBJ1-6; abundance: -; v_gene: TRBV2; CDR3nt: TGTGCCAGCACCTCAACAGGGGGCGATTCACCCCTCCACTTT; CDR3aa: CASTSTGGDSPLHF
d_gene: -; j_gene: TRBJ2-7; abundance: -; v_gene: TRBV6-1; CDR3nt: TGTGCCAGCAGTGAACTGGGGGAGGTTTTCTTC; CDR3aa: CASSELGEVFF
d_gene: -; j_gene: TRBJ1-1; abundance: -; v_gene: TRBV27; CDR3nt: TGTGCCAGCAGTTTCACACCACAGGGCGGGGGCACTGAAGCTTTCTTT; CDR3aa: CASSFTPQGGGTEAFF
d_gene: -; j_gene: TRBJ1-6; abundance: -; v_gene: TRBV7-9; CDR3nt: TGTGCCAGCAGCTTTCCCGGAGGGCTCGGATCACCCCTCCACTTT; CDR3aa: CASSFPGGLGSPLHF
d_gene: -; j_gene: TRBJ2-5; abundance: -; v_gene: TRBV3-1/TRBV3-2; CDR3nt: TGTGCCAGCAGCCAAATCGCAGGGGAAGGGGAGACCCAGTACTTC; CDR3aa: CASSQIAGEGETQYF